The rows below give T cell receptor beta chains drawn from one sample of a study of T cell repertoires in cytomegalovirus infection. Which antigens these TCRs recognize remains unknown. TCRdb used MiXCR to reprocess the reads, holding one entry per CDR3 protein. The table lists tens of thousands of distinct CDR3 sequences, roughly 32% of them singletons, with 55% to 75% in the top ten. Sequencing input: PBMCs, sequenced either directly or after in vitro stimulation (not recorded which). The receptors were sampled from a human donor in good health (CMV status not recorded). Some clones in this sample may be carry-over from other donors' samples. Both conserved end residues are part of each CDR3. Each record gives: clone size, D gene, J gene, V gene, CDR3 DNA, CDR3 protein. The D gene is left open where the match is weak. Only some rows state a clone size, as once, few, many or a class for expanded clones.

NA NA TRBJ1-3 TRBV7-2 TGTGCCAGCAGCTCCGGGGGGCAGGGGACTCCTAAATCATCTGGAAACACCATATATTTT CASSSGGQGTPKSSGNTIYF
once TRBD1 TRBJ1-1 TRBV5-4 TGTGCCAGCAGCCTACAGGGGTCCACTGAAGCTTTCTTT CASSLQGSTEAFF
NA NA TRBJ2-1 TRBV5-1 TGCGCCAGCTCTGCGAGCGCCTCCTACAATGAGCAGTTGTTC CASSASASYNEQLF
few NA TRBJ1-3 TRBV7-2 TGTGCCAGCAGCCCCCAGGGTGGCGGAAACACCATATATTTT CASSPQGGGNTIYF
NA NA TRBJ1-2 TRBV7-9 TGTGCCAGCAGCTTAGTAGGCACTCGGGGCTATGGCTACACCTTC CASSLVGTRGYGYTF
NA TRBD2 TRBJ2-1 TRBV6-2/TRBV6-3 TGTGCCAGCAGTCCCCCTGGCGGGAGGGGGTACAATGAGCAGTTCTTC CASSPPGGRGYNEQFF
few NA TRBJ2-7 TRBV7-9 TGTGCCAGCAGCTTACCCGGGACGGTCTACGAGCAGTACTTC CASSLPGTVYEQYF
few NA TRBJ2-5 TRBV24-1 TGTGCCACCAGTGCTAGGAACCAAGAGACCCAGTACTTC CATSARNQETQYF
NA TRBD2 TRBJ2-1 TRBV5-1 TGCGCCAGCAGCTTGGTTAGCGGGAATCACAATGAGCAGTTCTTC CASSLVSGNHNEQFF
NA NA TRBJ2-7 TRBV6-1 TGTGCCGGGGGACCACTGGACGAGCAGTACTTC CAGGPLDEQYF
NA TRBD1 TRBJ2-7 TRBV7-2 TGTGCCACCACGCCGGGACAGGGGGCCTACGAGCAGTACTTC CATTPGQGAYEQYF
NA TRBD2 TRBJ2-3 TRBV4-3 TGCGCCAGCAGCCAAGAGCGAGGGACTAGCGGTTTCACAGATACGCAGTATTTT CASSQERGTSGFTDTQYF
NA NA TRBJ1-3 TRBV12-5 TGTGCTAGTGGTTTGGTCCCCGTCGTGAACACCATATATTTT CASGLVPVVNTIYF
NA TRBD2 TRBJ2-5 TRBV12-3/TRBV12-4 TGTGCCAGCAGTTTAGGGGTACTAGCGGGACTTCAAGAGACCCAGTACTTC CASSLGVLAGLQETQYF
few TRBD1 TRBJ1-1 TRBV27 TGTGCCAGCAGTCCATACTCCGGGACAGCGAACACTGAAGCTTTCTTT CASSPYSGTANTEAFF